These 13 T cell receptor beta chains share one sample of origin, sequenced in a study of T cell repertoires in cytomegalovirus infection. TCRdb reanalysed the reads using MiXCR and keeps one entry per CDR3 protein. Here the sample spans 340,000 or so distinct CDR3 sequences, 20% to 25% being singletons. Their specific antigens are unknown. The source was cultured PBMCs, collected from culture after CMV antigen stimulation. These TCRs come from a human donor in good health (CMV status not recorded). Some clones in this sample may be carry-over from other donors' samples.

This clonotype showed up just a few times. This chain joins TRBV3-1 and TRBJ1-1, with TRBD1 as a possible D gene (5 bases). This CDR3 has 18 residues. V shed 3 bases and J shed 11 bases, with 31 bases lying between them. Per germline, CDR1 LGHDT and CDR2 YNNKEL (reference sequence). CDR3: CASSHEILQEVLSPVAFF. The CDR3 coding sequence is TGTGCCAGCAGCCATGAGATCCTACAGGAGGTCCTTAGCCCGGTGGCTTTCTTT.

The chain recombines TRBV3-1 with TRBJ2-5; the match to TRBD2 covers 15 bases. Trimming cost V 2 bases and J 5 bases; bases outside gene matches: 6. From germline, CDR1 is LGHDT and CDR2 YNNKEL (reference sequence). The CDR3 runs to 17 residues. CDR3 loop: CASSQRTSGRGTETQYF. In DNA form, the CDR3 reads TGTGCCAGCAGCCAAAGGACTAGCGGGAGGGGAACGGAGACCCAGTACTTC.

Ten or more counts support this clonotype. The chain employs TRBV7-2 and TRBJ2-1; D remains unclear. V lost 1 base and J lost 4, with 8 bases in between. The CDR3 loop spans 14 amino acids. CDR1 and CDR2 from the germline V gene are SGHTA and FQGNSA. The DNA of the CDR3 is TGTGCCAGCAGCTTAGGACCGGAGTACAATGAGCAGTTCTTC. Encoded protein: CASSLGPEYNEQFF.

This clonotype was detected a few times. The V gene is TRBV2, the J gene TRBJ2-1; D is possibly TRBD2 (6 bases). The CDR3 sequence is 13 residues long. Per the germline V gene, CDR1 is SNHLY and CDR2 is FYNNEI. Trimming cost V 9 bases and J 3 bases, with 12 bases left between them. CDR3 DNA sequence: TGTGCCAGAGGGACTCGCGGCTACAATGAGCAGTTCTTC. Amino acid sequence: CARGTRGYNEQFF.

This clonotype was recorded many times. CDR3 bases: TGCGCCAGCAGCCTACGAGGGCCACGGGATGAGCAGTTCTTC. It translates to CASSLRGPRDEQFF. This chain links TRBV5-1 with TRBJ2-1; perhaps TRBD2 as D (5 bases). The length of the CDR3 is 14 residues. The germline V and J ends were trimmed by 4 bases and 8 bases, with 16 bases remaining between them. Germline V gene data show CDR1 as SGHRS and CDR2 as YFSETQ.

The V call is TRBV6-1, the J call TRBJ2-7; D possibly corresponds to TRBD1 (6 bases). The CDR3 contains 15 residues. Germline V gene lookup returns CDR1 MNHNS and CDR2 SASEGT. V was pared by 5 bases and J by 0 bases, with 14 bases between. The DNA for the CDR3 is TGTGCCAGCAGTATGACCGGGACACACTCCTACGAGCAGTACGTC. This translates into CASSMTGTHSYEQYV.

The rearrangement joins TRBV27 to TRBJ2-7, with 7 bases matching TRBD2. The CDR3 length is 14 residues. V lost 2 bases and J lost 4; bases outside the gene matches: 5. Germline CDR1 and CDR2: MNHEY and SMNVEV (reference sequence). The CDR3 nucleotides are TGTGCCAGCAGTTTAGCCGGGCGGGAGTACGAGCAGTACTTC. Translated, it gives CASSLAGREYEQYF.

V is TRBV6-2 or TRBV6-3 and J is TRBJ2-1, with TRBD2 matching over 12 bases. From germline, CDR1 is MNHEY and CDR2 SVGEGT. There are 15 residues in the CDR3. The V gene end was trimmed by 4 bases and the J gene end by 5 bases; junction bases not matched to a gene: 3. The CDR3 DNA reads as TGTGCCAGCAGTTCAAGGACTAGCGGGAACAATGAGCAGTTCTTC. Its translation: CASSSRTSGNNEQFF.

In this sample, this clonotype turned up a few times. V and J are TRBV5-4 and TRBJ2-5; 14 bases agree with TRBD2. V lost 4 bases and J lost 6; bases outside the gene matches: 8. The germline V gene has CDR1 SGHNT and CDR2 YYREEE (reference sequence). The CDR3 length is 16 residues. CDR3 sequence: CASSGLAGGTAQTQYF. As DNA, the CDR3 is TGTGCCAGCAGCGGACTAGCGGGAGGTACTGCTCAGACCCAGTACTTC.

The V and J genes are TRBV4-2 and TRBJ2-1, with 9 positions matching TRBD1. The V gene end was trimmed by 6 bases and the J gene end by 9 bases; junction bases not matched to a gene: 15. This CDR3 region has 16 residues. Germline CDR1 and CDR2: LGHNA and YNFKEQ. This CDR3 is CASSQNPGQGVGEQFF. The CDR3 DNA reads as TGTGCCAGCAGTCAAAATCCGGGACAGGGAGTAGGTGAGCAGTTCTTC.

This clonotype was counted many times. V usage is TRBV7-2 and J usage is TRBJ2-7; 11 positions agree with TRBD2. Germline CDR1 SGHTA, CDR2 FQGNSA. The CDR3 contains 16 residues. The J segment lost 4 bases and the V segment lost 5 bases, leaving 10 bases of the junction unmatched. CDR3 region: CASSRNIAGGEYEQYF. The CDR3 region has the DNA TGTGCCAGCAGCCGGAACATAGCGGGAGGGGAATACGAGCAGTACTTC. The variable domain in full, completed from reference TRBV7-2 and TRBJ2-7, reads GAGVSQSPSNKVTEKGKDVELRCDPISGHTALYWYRQSLGQGLEFLIYFQGNSAPDKSGLPSDRFSAERTGGSVSTLTIQRTQQEDSAVYLCASSRNIAGGEYEQYFGPGTRLTVT.

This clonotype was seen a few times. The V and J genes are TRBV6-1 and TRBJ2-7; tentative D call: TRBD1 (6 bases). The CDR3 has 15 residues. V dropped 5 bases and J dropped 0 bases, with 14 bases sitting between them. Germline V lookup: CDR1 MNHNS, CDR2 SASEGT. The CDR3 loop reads CASSWTDIPSYEQYF. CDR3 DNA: TGTGCCAGCAGTTGGACAGACATCCCCTCCTACGAGCAGTACTTC.

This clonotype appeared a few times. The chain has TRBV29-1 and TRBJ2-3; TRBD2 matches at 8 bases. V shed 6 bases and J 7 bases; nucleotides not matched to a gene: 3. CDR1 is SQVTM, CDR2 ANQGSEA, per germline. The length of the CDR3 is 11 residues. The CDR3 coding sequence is TGCAGCGTCTCGGGGGGGCATACGCAGTATTTT. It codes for CSVSGGHTQYF.